Sequencing of this T cell receptor (beta chain) was carried out in a study of blood T cell repertoires in COVID-19. Study-wide background: The study drew acute and convalescent COVID-19 samples from the United States, Italy and Spain. In each case, the material was cDNA or gDNA derived from T cells, B-cell-depleted T cells, or PBMCs.

Authors' analysis steps: Amplified reference gene primers provided the basis for estimating nucleated cell counts. Generated by immunoSEQ multiplex PCR, the TCRdb table keeps only in-frame clones and is missing some. For V, J and clone size, that table is used; D and trimming come from the DNA. The table shows 120,000 to 150,000 clones, with around 80% occurring only once. V lost 1 base, J lost 7 bases, and 7 bases stayed unmatched. In germline, CDR1 is LGHNA, CDR2 YSLEER. This CDR3 is 16 amino acids long. Sequencing input: peripheral blood. This clonotype was obtained from a human donor in a cohort sampled during active COVID-19. The V and J genes are TRBV4-3 and TRBJ1-2; TRBD1 matches at 12 bases. DNA of the CDR3: TGCGCCAGCAGCCAAGCTAGTGGGACAGGGGGCATTGGCTACACCTTC. It encodes CASSQASGTGGIGYTF.